This T cell receptor beta chain is from a study of T-cell memory formation after mild COVID-19. This CDR3 spans 11 amino acids. The V and J ends lost 3 bases and 10 bases respectively, with 7 bases between them. Germline values: CDR1 KGHDR, CDR2 SFDVKD. TCRdb processed the 5' RACE reads anew with MiXCR; each CDR3 protein has one entry. The sample consists of roughly 610,000 distinct CDR3 sequences, around 16% of them appearing once. The genes are TRBV24-1 and TRBJ2-3; D gene ambiguous. The TCR originated in an adult woman who had mild COVID-19 (a few samples of this study predate the infection). Cell type and time point are not known. The specimen was PBMCs or a T cell subset sorted from them (not recorded which). The CDR3 bases are TGTGCCACCAGTGATATGATAGCGCAGTATTTT. It yields the protein CATSDMIAQYF.